The present T cell receptor (beta chain) was sequenced within a study of T cell repertoires in ileal Crohn's disease. On the study more broadly: Less than 40% were active smokers at surgery; median disease duration was around 8 years.

Points on this clone: Its antigen is unidentified.

Study-wide results and limits: All patients with clonality above 26.8% had endoscopic recurrence. Mucosal expansions were suggested to be mainly CD8 T cells.

Sequencing used immunoSEQ multiplex PCR; TCRdb keeps in-frame clones, though not all of them. The table has about 14,000 clones, around 79% seen once. V gave up 6 bases and J gave up 7 bases; unmatched junction bases: 10. The CDR3 extends over 15 amino acids. Germline lookup yields CDR1 MNHEY and CDR2 SMNVEV (reference sequence). This TCR was recovered from an adult with Crohn's disease. Sequenced: ileal tissue. The chain links TRBV27 to TRBJ2-1; the match to TRBD1 covers 9 bases. The CDR3 loop reads CASSSRTGVWNEQFF. The CDR3 nucleotides are TGTGCCAGCAGCTCGCGGACAGGGGTTTGGAATGAGCAGTTCTTC.